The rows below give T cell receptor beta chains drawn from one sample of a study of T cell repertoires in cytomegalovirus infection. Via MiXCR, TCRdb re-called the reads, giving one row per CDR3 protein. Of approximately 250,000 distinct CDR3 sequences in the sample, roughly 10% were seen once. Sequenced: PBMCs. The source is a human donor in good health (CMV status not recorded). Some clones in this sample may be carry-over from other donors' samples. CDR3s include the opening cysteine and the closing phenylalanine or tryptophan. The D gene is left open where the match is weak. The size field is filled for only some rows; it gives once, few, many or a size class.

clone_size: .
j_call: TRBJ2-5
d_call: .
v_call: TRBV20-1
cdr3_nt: TGCAGTGCTAGTCCCCTGGAGACCCAGTACTTC
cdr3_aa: CSASPLETQYF

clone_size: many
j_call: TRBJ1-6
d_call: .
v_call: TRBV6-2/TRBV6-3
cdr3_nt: TGTGCCAGCAGTTACGAGATTAATTCACCCCTCCACTTT
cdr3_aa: CASSYEINSPLHF

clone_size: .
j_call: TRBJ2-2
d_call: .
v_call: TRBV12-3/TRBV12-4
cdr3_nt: TGTGCCAGCATCGGGCGGCAGGTGAACACCGGGGAGCTGTTTTTT
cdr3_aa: CASIGRQVNTGELFF

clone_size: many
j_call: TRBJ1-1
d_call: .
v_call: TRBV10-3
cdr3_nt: TGTGCCATCAGTGAGAGGGAGAAAAACACTGAAGCTTTCTTT
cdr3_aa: CAISEREKNTEAFF

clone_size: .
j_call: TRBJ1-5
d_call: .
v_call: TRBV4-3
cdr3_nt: TGCGCCAGCAGCCCCGACAGCAACAATCAGCCCCAGCATTTT
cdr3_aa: CASSPDSNNQPQHF

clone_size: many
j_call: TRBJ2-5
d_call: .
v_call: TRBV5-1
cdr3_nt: TGCGCCAGCGGGAGATCGGGAGAGACCCAGTACTTC
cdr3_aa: CASGRSGETQYF

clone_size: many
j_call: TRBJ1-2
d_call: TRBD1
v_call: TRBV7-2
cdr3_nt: TGTGCCAGCAGCCCACGGACAGGCGCTTATGGCTACACCTTC
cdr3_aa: CASSPRTGAYGYTF

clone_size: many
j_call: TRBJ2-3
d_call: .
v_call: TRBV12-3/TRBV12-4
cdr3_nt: TGTGCCAGCAGTTTTCCGGGATCACCAGATACGCAGTATTTT
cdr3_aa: CASSFPGSPDTQYF

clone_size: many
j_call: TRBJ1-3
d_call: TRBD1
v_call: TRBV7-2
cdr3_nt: TGTGCCAGCAGCCGTTTCCCAGGGGGATTTGGAAACACCATATATTTT
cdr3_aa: CASSRFPGGFGNTIYF

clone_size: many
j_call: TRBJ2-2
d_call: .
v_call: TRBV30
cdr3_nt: TGTGCCTGGAATAACTTCGGCACCGGGGAGCTGTTTTTT
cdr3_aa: CAWNNFGTGELFF

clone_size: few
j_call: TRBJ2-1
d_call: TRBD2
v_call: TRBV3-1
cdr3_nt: TGTGCCAGCAGCCCGCCGCCCATTCTAGCGGGAGGACCATCCTACAATGAGCAGTTCTTC
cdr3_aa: CASSPPPILAGGPSYNEQFF

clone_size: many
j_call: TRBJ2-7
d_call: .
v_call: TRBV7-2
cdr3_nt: TGTGCCAGCAGCCTGTGGCTAGCGACGACCTACGAGCAGTACTTC
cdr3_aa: CASSLWLATTYEQYF

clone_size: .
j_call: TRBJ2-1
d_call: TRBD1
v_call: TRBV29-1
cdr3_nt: TGCAGCGGGGGGACAGGGCCCTACAATGAGCAGTTCTTC
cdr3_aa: CSGGTGPYNEQFF

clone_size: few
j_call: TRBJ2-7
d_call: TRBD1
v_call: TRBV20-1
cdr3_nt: TGCAGTGCTTGGGACAGGGGGACGATCTCCTACGAGCAGTACTTC
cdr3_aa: CSAWDRGTISYEQYF

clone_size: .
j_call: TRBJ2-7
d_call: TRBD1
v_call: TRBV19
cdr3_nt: TGTGCCAGTAGAGAGAGCGGGACAGGGGGGGGCTCCTACGAGCAGTACTTC
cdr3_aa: CASRESGTGGGSYEQYF

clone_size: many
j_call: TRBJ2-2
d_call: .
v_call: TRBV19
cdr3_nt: TGTGCCAGCCAGTTTACCGGGGAGCTGTTTTTT
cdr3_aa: CASQFTGELFF

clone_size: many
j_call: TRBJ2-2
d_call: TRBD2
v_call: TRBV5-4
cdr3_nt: TGTGCCAGCAGCTTGGAACTAGCGAGGACCGGGGAGCTGTTTTTT
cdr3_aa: CASSLELARTGELFF

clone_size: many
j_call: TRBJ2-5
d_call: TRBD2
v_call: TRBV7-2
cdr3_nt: TGTGCCAGCAGCACGGGACTAGCGGAAGAGACCCAGTACTTC
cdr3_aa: CASSTGLAEETQYF

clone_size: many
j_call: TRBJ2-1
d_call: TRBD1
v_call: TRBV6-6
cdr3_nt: TGTGCCAGCAGTAGGGACAGGGACGAGGAGCAGTTCTTC
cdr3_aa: CASSRDRDEEQFF

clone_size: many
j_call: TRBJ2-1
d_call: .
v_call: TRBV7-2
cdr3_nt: TGTGCCAGCAGCTTTTCGGGGGACAATGAGCAGTTCTTC
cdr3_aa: CASSFSGDNEQFF